This TCR delta chain was identified during a study of gamma-delta chains in newborns, infants, children. Study at large: Microbial exposure reportedly drives polyclonal innate γδ T cell expansion after birth.

V dropped 0 bases and J dropped 0; count of bases not matched to a gene: 11. There are 21 residues in the CDR3. From germline, CDR1 is GEAIGNYY and CDR2 EKD. TCRdb redid clone calling on the reads using CATT. The sample lists more than 7,000 delta-chain clones, under 25% occurring once. Sample: blood. This chain joins TRDV2 and TRDJ3; 9 bases are a match to TRDD3. This sequence originates from a child who was a newborn, infant or young child, either healthy, febrile or measles-vaccinated (not recorded which). The CDR3, as DNA: TGTGCCTGTGACACCGCGAAGGGGGGATACCCCAGCTCCTGGGACACCCGACAGATGTTTTTC. It codes for CACDTAKGGYPSSWDTRQMFF.